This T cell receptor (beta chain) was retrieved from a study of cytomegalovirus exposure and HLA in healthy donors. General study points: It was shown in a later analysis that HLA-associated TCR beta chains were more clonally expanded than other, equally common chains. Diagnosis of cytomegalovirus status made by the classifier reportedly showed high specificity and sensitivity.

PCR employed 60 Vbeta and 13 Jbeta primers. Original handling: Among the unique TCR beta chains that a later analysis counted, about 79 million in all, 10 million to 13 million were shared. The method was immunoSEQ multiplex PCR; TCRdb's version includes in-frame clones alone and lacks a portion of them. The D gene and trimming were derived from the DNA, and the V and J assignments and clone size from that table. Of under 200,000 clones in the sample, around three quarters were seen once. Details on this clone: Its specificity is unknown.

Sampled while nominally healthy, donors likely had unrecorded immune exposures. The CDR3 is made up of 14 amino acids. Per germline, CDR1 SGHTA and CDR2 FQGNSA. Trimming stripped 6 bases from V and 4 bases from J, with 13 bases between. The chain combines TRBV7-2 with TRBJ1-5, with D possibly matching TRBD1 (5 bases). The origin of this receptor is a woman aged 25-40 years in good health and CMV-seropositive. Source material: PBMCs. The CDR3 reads CASRLTGSNQPQHF. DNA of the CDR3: TGTGCCAGCAGATTAACAGGTTCTAATCAGCCCCAGCATTTT.